Below are 30 T cell receptor beta chains sequenced from a single sample in a study of T cell responses to AZD1222 COVID-19 vaccine. Libraries were prepared by immunoSEQ multiplex PCR; TCRdb keeps only in-frame clonotypes and omits some of them. The table shows nearly 35,000 clones, with approximately 84% occurring only once. The sample was peripheral blood, taken 28 days after the second AZD1222 dose. These receptors were collected from an adult who received the AZD1222 COVID-19 vaccine.

The V and J genes are TRBV5-4 and TRBJ2-1; perhaps TRBD2 as D (5 bases). Germline lookup yields CDR1 SGHNT and CDR2 YYREEE (reference sequence). The V gene lost 1 base and the J gene lost 4 bases, with 12 bases spanning the gap. CDR3 length equals 15 residues. The chain's CDR3 is CASSLPGWNYNEQFF. The CDR3 nucleotides read TGTGCCAGCAGCTTGCCGGGGTGGAATTACAATGAGCAGTTCTTC.

This sequence joins TRBV5-1 and TRBJ1-1, with D perhaps matching TRBD1 (5 bases). The V gene's germline CDR1 is SGHRS and CDR2 YFSETQ. The CDR3 length is 15 residues. V was trimmed by 0 bases and J by 5 bases, leaving 14 bases between them. Written as DNA, the CDR3 is TGCGCCAGCAGCTTGGTCCAGGGCGGGGGGACTGAAGCTTTCTTT. Translation: CASSLVQGGGTEAFF.

In its sample, this clone was seen a few times. The CDR3 bases are TGTGCCAGCAGTGAATGGAATAGCAATCAGCCCCAGCATTTT. Its translation: CASSEWNSNQPQHF. The chain couples TRBV2 to TRBJ1-5; D is undetermined. CDR3 size: 14 residues. V was trimmed by 2 bases and J by 0 bases, leaving 5 bases between them. CDR1 and CDR2 from the germline V gene are SNHLY and FYNNEI.

The rearrangement links TRBV23-1 to TRBJ1-2; no clear D gene. TRBV23-1 qualifies as an ORF whose function is uncertain. The CDR3 has 16 amino acids. With 1 base removed from V and 0 bases from J, the gap between germline ends came to 12 bases. The CDR3 region has the DNA TGCGCCAGCAGTCAATATCCAGTTCTAGCTAACTATGGCTACACCTTC. Its protein product is CASSQYPVLANYGYTF.

The rearrangement uses TRBV4-1 and TRBJ2-2; 13 positions match TRBD2. There are 16 residues in the CDR3. In germline, CDR1 is MGHRA, CDR2 YSYEKL. V shed 4 bases, J shed 6 bases, and the junction held 5 bases outside the gene matches. In DNA form, the CDR3 reads TGCGCCAGCAGCCTTTCGACTAGCGGGGGGCCCGGGGAGCTGTTTTTT. The encoded protein is CASSLSTSGGPGELFF.

This clone was detected a few times. The chain recombines TRBV24-1 with TRBJ2-2; D possibly corresponds to TRBD1 (6 bases). V lost 12 bases and J lost 4, with 17 bases in between. The germline V gene has CDR1 KGHDR and CDR2 SFDVKD. CDR3 size: 14 residues. This chain's CDR3 is CASRGAGATGELFF. CDR3 DNA sequence: TGTGCCTCGAGGGGAGCAGGGGCCACCGGGGAGCTGTTTTTT.

V is TRBV11-2 and J is TRBJ2-7; D is undetermined. V dropped 5 bases and J dropped 2 bases, with 16 bases sitting between them. This CDR3 contains 15 residues. CDR1 and CDR2 (germline): SGHAT, FQNNGV. This chain's CDR3 is CASSLWTPSPYEQYF. As DNA, the CDR3 is TGTGCCAGCAGCCTATGGACCCCATCCCCCTACGAGCAGTACTTC.

V is TRBV6-2 or TRBV6-3 and J is TRBJ1-1; the D gene is possibly TRBD1 (5 bases). This CDR3 has 15 amino acids. With 4 bases removed from V and 1 base from J, the gap between germline ends came to 13 bases. Germline V gene sequence: CDR1 MNHEY, CDR2 SVGEGT. The CDR3 spells CASSFGGTGNTEAFF. The CDR3 coding sequence is TGTGCCAGCAGTTTCGGGGGGACGGGGAACACTGAAGCTTTCTTT.

This clone turned up a few times. The V gene is TRBV7-8, the J gene TRBJ1-5; D uncertain. Looked up from germline, CDR1 is SGHVS and CDR2 is FQNEAQ. The CDR3 length is 15 residues. V lost 4 bases and J 7 bases, leaving 17 bases between the germline ends. For the CDR3, the DNA is TGTGCCAGCAGCTCCGTCGAAGGGAGTAGACAGCCCCAGCATTTT. It encodes CASSSVEGSRQPQHF.

The chain couples TRBV6-5 to TRBJ2-7, with 9 bases lining up with TRBD1. The germline gives CDR1 MNHEY, CDR2 SVGAGI. The V segment lost 0 bases and the J segment 3 bases; nucleotides outside the gene matches: 3. This CDR3 is built from 15 residues. The CDR3 bases are TGTGCCAGCAGTTACTCGGACAGGGGTATCTACGAGCAGTACTTC. Translation: CASSYSDRGIYEQYF.

This sequence joins TRBV29-1 and TRBJ1-2; no reliable D call. The length of the CDR3 is 13 residues. Trimming left V 3 bases short and J 0 bases short, with 8 bases between. Germline CDR1 SQVTM, CDR2 ANQGSEA. The CDR3 DNA reads as TGCAGCGTTGAGACGGGGTCTAACTATGGCTACACCTTC. Amino acids: CSVETGSNYGYTF.

This chain uses TRBV19 with TRBJ1-1, with D possibly being TRBD1 (5 bases). V lost 5 bases to trimming and J lost 8 bases, with 15 bases between them. The CDR3 sequence is 13 residues long. Germline V gene lookup returns CDR1 LNHDA and CDR2 SQIVND (reference sequence). For the CDR3, the DNA is TGTGCCAGTAGTGTCGGCGGTCCAGGGGAAGCTTTCTTT. This codes for CASSVGGPGEAFF.

The rearrangement uses TRBV2 and TRBJ1-1; no firm D call. V was clipped by 8 bases and J by 0 bases, with 10 bases between them. Per germline, CDR1 SNHLY and CDR2 FYNNEI. This CDR3 is 13 amino acids long. The CDR3 coding sequence is TGTGCCAGCCGGTATGGGGTGAACACTGAAGCTTTCTTT. Translating it yields CASRYGVNTEAFF.

J is TRBJ2-2 and V is TRBV11-3, with 8 positions matching TRBD1. The CDR3 covers 15 residues. The V segment lost 5 bases and the J segment 1 base; nucleotides outside the gene matches: 3. The germline V gene has CDR1 SGHNT and CDR2 YENEEA. Here the CDR3 reads CASSPGTGNTGELFF. The CDR3 DNA reads as TGTGCCAGCAGCCCCGGGACAGGGAACACCGGGGAGCTGTTTTTT. Full variable domain (remainder filled in from reference TRBV11-3 and TRBJ2-2): EAGVVQSPRYKIIEKKQPVAFWCNPISGHNTLYWYLQNLGQGPELLIRYENEEAVDDSQLPKDRFSAERLKGVDSTLKIQPAELGDSAVYLCASSPGTGNTGELFFGEGSRLTVL.

The rearrangement links TRBV7-9 to TRBJ1-4, with a possible D match to TRBD1 (5 bases). V was cut by 3 bases and J by 4 bases, with 12 bases left in between. Germline loops: CDR1 SEHNR, CDR2 FQNEAQ (reference sequence). The CDR3 runs 15 residues. The chain's CDR3 is CASSFLTGFNEKLFF. For the CDR3, the DNA is TGTGCCAGCAGCTTTTTAACAGGCTTTAATGAAAAACTGTTTTTT.

The V and J genes are TRBV6-5 and TRBJ1-2, with a possible D match to TRBD1 (6 bases). The CDR3 extends over 16 amino acids. CDR1 is MNHEY, CDR2 SVGAGI, per germline. V gave up 0 bases and J gave up 0 bases, with 11 bases separating them. CDR3 nucleotide sequence: TGTGCCAGCAGTTACTCTCTAGGGGGAGCTAACTATGGCTACACCTTC. Amino acids: CASSYSLGGANYGYTF.

The J gene is TRBJ2-6, the V gene TRBV10-1, with D uncertain. The germline V gene has CDR1 WNHNN and CDR2 SYGVQD (reference sequence). V lost 3 bases and J lost 2, with 8 bases in between. This CDR3 region has 15 residues. The CDR3 protein is CASSDRKAGANVLTF. For the CDR3, the DNA is TGCGCCAGCAGTGACCGCAAGGCTGGGGCCAACGTCCTGACTTTC.

The CDR3: CASSSAQGLLLEAFF. CDR3 bases: TGTGCCAGCAGCTCCGCACAGGGCCTTCTCCTTGAAGCTTTCTTT. The gene calls are TRBV7-2 and TRBJ1-1, with D possibly being TRBD1 (6 bases). The CDR3 runs to 15 residues. V lost 4 bases to trimming and J lost 7 bases, with 19 bases between them. CDR1 is SGHTA and CDR2 is FQGNSA in the germline V gene.

The V call is TRBV30, the J call TRBJ2-4; D possibly uses TRBD1 or TRBD2 (5 bases each). CDR3 length: 15 residues. The germline V gene has CDR1 GTSNPN and CDR2 SVGIG (reference sequence). V was trimmed by 0 bases and J by 0 bases, leaving 9 bases between them. CDR3 nucleotides: TGTGCCTGGAGTGTAACGGGGCTAGCCAAAAACATTCAGTACTTC. Its protein is CAWSVTGLAKNIQYF.

V usage is TRBV6-6 and J usage is TRBJ1-2; D is possibly TRBD1 (5 bases). The germline V gene encodes CDR1 MNHNY and CDR2 SVGAGI (reference sequence). This CDR3 is 12 amino acids long. V dropped 4 bases and J dropped 4 bases, with 7 bases sitting between them. The CDR3 sequence: CASSSDSYGYTF. The CDR3 bases are TGTGCCAGCAGTTCCGACAGCTATGGCTACACCTTC.

The chain employs TRBV3-1 (or the pseudogene TRBV3-2) and TRBJ1-6, with D perhaps matching TRBD1 (6 bases). Per the germline V gene, CDR1 is LGHDT and CDR2 is YNNKEL (reference sequence). The CDR3 loop spans 15 amino acids. Trimming took 4 bases from V and 5 from J, leaving 12 bases between them. CDR3 sequence reads: CASSRGGQNNSPLHF. CDR3 coding DNA: TGTGCCAGCAGCCGGGGGGGGCAGAATAATTCACCCCTCCACTTT.

This clone occurred a few times. This chain joins TRBV5-4 and TRBJ1-4; D is possibly TRBD1 (6 bases). The V gene's germline CDR1 is SGHNT and CDR2 YYREEE (reference sequence). The CDR3 is made up of 15 amino acids. V lost 1 base, J lost 5 bases, and 12 bases lay in between. The CDR3 nucleotides read TGTGCCAGCAGCTTGAATAGGGGGGGAAATGAAAAACTGTTTTTT. This sequence encodes CASSLNRGGNEKLFF.

The genes are TRBV6-1 and TRBJ2-7; D unresolved. The CDR3 consists of 11 residues. V lost 2 bases to trimming and J lost 7 bases, with 6 bases between them. Germline CDR1 reads MNHNS; CDR2 reads SASEGT. The CDR3: CASSETREQYF. CDR3 sequence (DNA): TGTGCCAGCAGTGAAACGCGGGAGCAGTACTTC.

The rearrangement uses TRBV5-6 and TRBJ1-2; 7 bases line up with TRBD1. CDR3 length equals 13 residues. Germline-derived CDR1 and CDR2 are SGHDT and YYEEEE. Unmatched junction bases numbered 1, after V lost 0 bases and J lost 5 bases. CDR3 DNA: TGTGCCAGCAGCTTGGGGACAGGATATGGCTACACCTTC. This encodes CASSLGTGYGYTF.

The chain is built from TRBV7-2 and TRBJ2-7; tentatively, D is TRBD1 (6 bases). The germline gives CDR1 SGHTA, CDR2 FQGNSA. V lost 2 bases, J lost 5 bases, and 16 bases lay in between. This CDR3 contains 15 residues. The CDR3 bases are TGTGCCAGCAGCTTAAAGATAGGGGGAATCCACGAGCAGTACTTC. This encodes CASSLKIGGIHEQYF. Variable domain in full (rest from reference TRBV7-2 and TRBJ2-7): GAGVSQSPSNKVTEKGKDVELRCDPISGHTALYWYRQSLGQGLEFLIYFQGNSAPDKSGLPSDRFSAERTGGSVSTLTIQRTQQEDSAVYLCASSLKIGGIHEQYFGPGTRLTVT.

The chain joins TRBV4-1 to TRBJ1-6, with D hard to call. Deletions cut 0 bases from V and 4 bases from J, with 4 bases between. Germline values: CDR1 MGHRA, CDR2 YSYEKL. The CDR3 runs 14 residues. CDR3: CASSQELYNSPLHF. CDR3 DNA sequence: TGCGCCAGCAGCCAAGAACTATATAATTCACCCCTCCACTTT.

The V and J genes are TRBV3-1 (or the pseudogene TRBV3-2) and TRBJ1-4; D is unresolved. Per the germline V gene, CDR1 is LGHDT and CDR2 is YNNKEL (reference sequence). This CDR3 spans 15 amino acids. With 1 base removed from V and 3 bases from J, the gap between germline ends came to 9 bases. CDR3 in amino acids: CASSQGNRANEKLFF. CDR3 nucleotide sequence: TGTGCCAGCAGCCAAGGAAACCGCGCTAATGAAAAACTGTTTTTT.

J is TRBJ2-1 and V is TRBV5-4; D remains unclear. Deletions cut 2 bases from V and 14 bases from J, with 14 bases between. CDR3 size: 12 residues. The germline V gene has CDR1 SGHNT and CDR2 YYREEE (reference sequence). The CDR3 coding sequence is TGTGCCAGCAGCTTTGGAGATTATAGAAAGTTCTTC. Translation: CASSFGDYRKFF. Full variable domain (remainder filled in from reference TRBV5-4 and TRBJ2-1): ETGVTQSPTHLIKTRGQQVTLRCSSQSGHNTVSWYQQALGQGPQFIFQYYREEENGRGNFPPRFSGLQFPNYSSELNVNALELDDSALYLCASSFGDYRKFFGPGTRLTVL.

This chain joins TRBV3-1 (or the pseudogene TRBV3-2) and TRBJ1-6; D is unclear. CDR3 length: 13 residues. The germline V gene has CDR1 LGHDT and CDR2 YNNKEL (reference sequence). V was pared by 4 bases and J by 6 bases, with 7 bases between. The CDR3 region is CASSPDGNSPLHF. The CDR3 DNA follows: TGTGCCAGCAGCCCGGACGGTAATTCACCCCTCCACTTT.

This chain uses TRBV5-6 with TRBJ1-1, with D perhaps matching TRBD1 (6 bases). This CDR3 contains 15 residues. The germline V and J ends were trimmed by 4 bases and 2 bases, with 15 bases remaining between them. In germline, CDR1 is SGHDT, CDR2 YYEEEE. The CDR3 is CASSPLGGFNTEAFF. The CDR3 DNA follows: TGTGCCAGCAGCCCGCTAGGGGGTTTTAACACTGAAGCTTTCTTT. The full variable domain, in which reference TRBV5-6 and TRBJ1-1 provide the parts outside the CDR3, is DAGVTQSPTHLIKTRGQQVTLRCSPKSGHDTVSWYQQALGQGPQFIFQYYEEEERQRGNFPDRFSGHQFPNYSSELNVNALLLGDSALYLCASSPLGGFNTEAFFGQGTRLTVV.